One and the same sample provided the 7 T cell receptor beta chains below, sequenced in a study of control samples from healthy donors and cancer patients. Assay used: immunoSEQ multiplex PCR; TCRdb lists only in-frame clones, some missing. The sample consists of approximately 170,000 clones, more than 80% of them appearing once. Sequencing used blood. The receptors stem from a man aged 30 to 39 in good health.

This clone was seen just once. The chain has TRBV11-2 and TRBJ2-7; 10 nucleotides line up with TRBD2. Trimming took 4 bases from V and 4 from J; bases not matched to a gene: 10. CDR1 and CDR2 from the germline V gene are SGHAT and FQNNGV. This CDR3 spans 16 amino acids. The CDR3 loop is CASSSWELAGPYEQYF. The CDR3 coding sequence is TGTGCCAGCAGCTCCTGGGAACTAGCGGGACCATACGAGCAGTACTTC. The entire variable domain, with the rest obtained from reference TRBV11-2 and TRBJ2-7, is as follows: EAGVAQSPRYKIIEKRQSVAFWCNPISGHATLYWYQQILGQGPKLLIQFQNNGVVDDSQLPKDRFSAERLKGVDSTLKIQPAKLEDSAVYLCASSSWELAGPYEQYFGPGTRLTVT.

The chain has TRBV28 and TRBJ2-7; 7 positions agree with TRBD1. V shed 3 bases, J shed 6 bases, and the junction held 8 bases outside the gene matches. Looked up from germline, CDR1 is MDHEN and CDR2 is SYDVKM. This CDR3 is built from 14 residues. CDR3 coding DNA: TGTGCCAGCAGTTTCGGGACAGCAACCGGCGAGCAGTACTTC. Its protein product is CASSFGTATGEQYF. Complete variable domain (other parts from reference TRBV28 and TRBJ2-7): DVKVTQSSRYLVKRTGEKVFLECVQDMDHENMFWYRQDPGLGLRLIYFSYDVKMKEKGDIPEGYSVSREKKERFSLILESASTNQTSMYLCASSFGTATGEQYFGPGTRLTVT.

The gene calls are TRBV28 and TRBJ2-2; D is undetermined. This CDR3 comprises 13 residues. The V end was cut by 3 bases, the J end by 5 bases, with 7 bases between. CDR1 is MDHEN and CDR2 is SYDVKM in the germline V gene. Here the CDR3 reads CASSFYRTGELFF. The CDR3 bases are TGTGCCAGCAGTTTTTATCGGACCGGGGAGCTGTTTTTT.

J is TRBJ2-1 and V is TRBV3-1 (or the pseudogene TRBV3-2), with D unresolved. V lost 3 bases, J lost 2 bases, and 11 bases lay in between. The CDR3 is 15 amino acids. Germline V CDR1 and CDR2: LGHDT, YNNKEL (reference sequence). The CDR3 bases are TGTGCCAGCAGCCATACGGAGCCCGCCTACAATGAGCAGTTCTTC. This translates into CASSHTEPAYNEQFF.

This sequence joins TRBV11-2 and TRBJ2-3; no clear D gene. V was pared by 5 bases and J by 8 bases, with 11 bases between. The CDR3 sequence is 12 residues long. Germline lookup yields CDR1 SGHAT and CDR2 FQNNGV. The CDR3 spells CASSRYDLTQYF. The CDR3 bases are TGTGCCAGCAGCCGTTATGATCTTACGCAGTATTTT.

This chain connects TRBV5-4 to TRBJ1-5, with D possibly being TRBD1 (6 bases). CDR1 is SGHNT and CDR2 is YYREEE in the germline V gene (reference sequence). The CDR3 loop spans 13 amino acids. Trimming pared 4 bases from V and 9 bases from J, leaving 14 bases between. The CDR3 DNA reads as TGTGCCAGCAGCCAGGGGACGGGGTGGCCCCAGCATTTT. Its translation: CASSQGTGWPQHF.

This clone showed up just a few times. The rearrangement joins TRBV20-1 to TRBJ1-2; no clear D. Trimming took off 6 bases at V and 8 bases at J, with 10 bases between the two ends. This CDR3 contains 10 residues. Germline values: CDR1 DFQATT, CDR2 SNEGSKA (reference sequence). For the CDR3, the DNA is TGCAGTGCCCGAGATAACGGCTACACCTTC. Its protein product is CSARDNGYTF.